This TCR beta chain was found in a study of neurological immune-mediated disorders. The study's findings and limits: The study found no CDR3 amino acid sequences shared by expanded clones across subjects, suggesting private repertoires in all groups.

For sorted libraries, the input was about 960,000 CD4+ or CD8+ T cells. 5'RACE with 10-nucleotide random UMIs generated the cDNA. Over 170 million TCR-beta sequences from 15-18 subjects came from every sequencing run. TCRdb fed the 5' RACE reads into MiXCR, producing one record per CDR3 protein. The sample carries approximately 40,000 distinct CDR3 sequences, about 14% recorded once. CDR1 and CDR2 (germline): SGHTA, FQGNSA. There are 15 residues in the CDR3. As to this clonotype: No antigen is known for it. The junction departs from germline at one end; a sequencing error may be responsible.

The chain uses TRBV7-2 and TRBJ2-1, with a tentative D call TRBD2 (5 bases). The sample comprised CD4+ T cells from blood. This receptor was taken from an older woman with HTLV-1-associated myelopathy (HAM/TSP). This chain's CDR3 is CSSSPYARGLAEQFF. CDR3 nucleotide sequence: TGTTCCAGCAGCCCCTATGCCAGAGGGCTCGCTGAGCAGTTCTTC.